The rows below give T cell receptor beta chains drawn from one sample of a study of type 1 regulatory T cells. TCRdb itself ran the reads through MiXCR, one entry per CDR3 protein. The table has about 71,000 distinct CDR3 sequences, around 20% seen once; the top ten hold more than 6.5%. These TCRs' antigens remain unknown. Sequences were obtained from cultured type 1 regulatory T (Tr1) cells, either the whole culture or a sorted fraction (not recorded which). The receptors originated from a human donor in good health. The CDR3 runs from the conserved cysteine through the conserved F or W. The D gene is left open where the match is weak. Clone size is stated in some rows and not others, as once, few, many or a class when expanded.

.	TRBJ1-1	.	TRBV21-1	TGTGCCAGCAGCAACGCCCATTCGGAGAACACTGAAGCTTTCTTT	CASSNAHSENTEAFF
.	TRBJ1-5	.	TRBV6-5	TGTGCCAGCAGTTCTACCGGGAACCCGGAGCCCCAGCATTTT	CASSSTGNPEPQHF
.	TRBJ1-4	many	TRBV7-8	TGTGCCAGCAGCTTAACTTCGGCCAGGAATCAAAAACTGTTTTTT	CASSLTSARNQKLFF
.	TRBJ2-3	few	TRBV6-6	TGTGCCAGCGCCCTGGAGGGGGATACGCAGTATTTT	CASALEGDTQYF
TRBD1	TRBJ1-1	few	TRBV6-6	TGTGCCAGCACCCCAGACAGGGCGAGGGGTGAAGCTTTCTTT	CASTPDRARGEAFF
.	TRBJ2-6	few	TRBV19	TGTGCCTGTGGTGGCTGGGGGCTACCCTCTGGGGCCAACGTCCTGACTTTC	CACGGWGLPSGANVLTF
TRBD1	TRBJ1-6	.	TRBV30	TGTGCCTGGGGACAGGGGGACTCACCCCTCCACTTT	CAWGQGDSPLHF
.	TRBJ2-4	few	TRBV12-3/TRBV12-4	TGTGCCAGCAGTTTAGCCGGGGTGAACATTCAGTACTTC	CASSLAGVNIQYF
TRBD2	TRBJ2-5	few	TRBV12-3/TRBV12-4	TGTGCCAGCAGCCCCGGGACTAGCGGGAGTAGGGAGACCCAGTACTTC	CASSPGTSGSRETQYF
TRBD1	TRBJ1-4	.	TRBV20-1	TGCAGTGCTGCCGACAGGGCTGAAAAACTGTTTTTT	CSAADRAEKLFF
.	TRBJ2-1	few	TRBV9	TGTGCCAGCAGCGGCGGACTAAACAATGAGCAGTTCTTC	CASSGGLNNEQFF
TRBD2	TRBJ2-5	few	TRBV5-1	TGCGCCAGCAGCGGGGGACTATCGGTGGGAGAGACCCAGTACTTC	CASSGGLSVGETQYF
TRBD1	TRBJ1-1	few	TRBV20-1	TGCAGTGCCTACCGACAGGGACTGAACACTGAAGCTTTCTTT	CSAYRQGLNTEAFF
.	TRBJ2-7	few	TRBV4-2	TGTGCCAGCAGCCAAGTAGACACTAACTACGAGCAGTACTTC	CASSQVDTNYEQYF
TRBD1	TRBJ1-4	few	TRBV5-1	TGCGCCAGCAGCCCGGAGGCAGGGGGACCAACTAATGAAAAACTGTTTTTT	CASSPEAGGPTNEKLFF
TRBD1	TRBJ1-5	.	TRBV25-1	TGTGCCAGCAGTGAATGGGGACAGGGCAATCAGCCCCAGCATTTT	CASSEWGQGNQPQHF
.	TRBJ1-1	many	TRBV5-1	TGCGCCAGCAGCTTTAGCCCGAACACTGAAGCTTTCTTT	CASSFSPNTEAFF
TRBD2	TRBJ2-3	few	TRBV3-1	TGTGCCAGCAGCGAGGGGACTAGCGCCACAGATACGCAGTATTTT	CASSEGTSATDTQYF
.	TRBJ1-4	.	TRBV5-1	TGCGCCAGCAGCGGGGGGCGCGGGGATGAAAAACTGTTTTTT	CASSGGRGDEKLFF
.	TRBJ1-2	few	TRBV5-1	TGCGCCAGCAGCTCGGTACTTGGACTACACCTGGGCTACACCTTC	CASSSVLGLHLGYTF
TRBD2	TRBJ2-1	.	TRBV5-1	TGCGCCAGCAGTCCAATGGGCGGGAGAGTTGCGGGGAATGAGCAGTTCTTC	CASSPMGGRVAGNEQFF
.	TRBJ2-5	.	TRBV7-2	TGTGCCAGCAGCTCCTGGGGTAGGGAGACCCAGTACTTC	CASSSWGRETQYF
.	TRBJ1-3	few	TRBV20-1	TGCAGTGCCTCCGCGGGGCCGACTGGAAACACCATATATTTT	CSASAGPTGNTIYF
.	TRBJ2-7	.	TRBV7-2	TGTGCCAGCAGCGGCCCCTACGAGCAGTACTTC	CASSGPYEQYF
TRBD1	TRBJ2-2	.	TRBV12-3/TRBV12-4	TGTGCCAGCGGTCACGGGACAGCGAACACCGGGGAGCTGTTTTTT	CASGHGTANTGELFF
.	TRBJ1-1	few	TRBV29-1	TGCAGCGGAGACAGGAGCTCGAACACTGAAGCTTTCTTT	CSGDRSSNTEAFF
TRBD1	TRBJ1-6	few	TRBV5-6	TGTGCCAGCAGCTTACGGGACAGGCCTGGATCACCCCTCCACTTT	CASSLRDRPGSPLHF
.	TRBJ2-5	few	TRBV12-3/TRBV12-4	TGTGCCAGCAGAGCTAGCAGCCAAGAGACCCAGTACTTC	CASRASSQETQYF
TRBD2	TRBJ2-1	few	TRBV12-3/TRBV12-4	TGTGCCAGCAGTTTGGGGACTAGCGGGAGCTCCTACAATGAGCAGTTCTTC	CASSLGTSGSSYNEQFF
.	TRBJ1-6	.	TRBV20-1	TGCAGTGCTTCAGAGATACGACAGTTGAATTCACCCCTCCACTTT	CSASEIRQLNSPLHF
.	TRBJ2-1	few	TRBV27	TGTGCCAGCAGTGTTACAGCGGGCCAGCAGTTCTTC	CASSVTAGQQFF
.	TRBJ2-5	.	TRBV6-5	TGTGCCAGCAGGGCCAGGGGGAGGAAGACCCAGTACTTC	CASRARGRKTQYF
.	TRBJ2-3	few	TRBV20-1	TGCAGTGCTAGAGCTGATTTGAGGCGGCGAACAGATACGCAGTATTTT	CSARADLRRRTDTQYF
TRBD1	TRBJ2-3	.	TRBV5-6	TGTGCCAGCAGCTTGTTACGGGACAGGCCAGATACGCAGTATTTT	CASSLLRDRPDTQYF
.	TRBJ2-7	few	TRBV5-6	TGTGCCAGCAGCCGGGCGGGGTTCGCCTACGAGCAGTACTTC	CASSRAGFAYEQYF
TRBD1	TRBJ2-2	.	TRBV5-8	TGCGCCAGCAGCTGGGGACAGGGGGACACCGGGGAGCTGTTTTTT	CASSWGQGDTGELFF
.	TRBJ2-3	.	TRBV6-2/TRBV6-3	TGTGCCAGCAGTGACAGCACAGATACGCAGTATTTT	CASSDSTDTQYF
TRBD1	TRBJ2-4	many	TRBV18	TGTGCCAGCTCGCCGGGACAGGAAAACATTCAGTACTTC	CASSPGQENIQYF
.	TRBJ2-2	.	TRBV7-2	TGTGCCAGCAGCTTATTCGATTTTTTCGGGGAGCTGTTTTTT	CASSLFDFFGELFF
.	TRBJ2-3	.	TRBV5-6	TGTGCCAGCAGCTTGGTCCAGCGTACGCAGTATTTT	CASSLVQRTQYF
.	TRBJ1-6	.	TRBV27	TGTGCCAGCAGTTTGTCAGCAGCAGCCGGCGGTAATTCACCCCTCCACTTT	CASSLSAAAGGNSPLHF